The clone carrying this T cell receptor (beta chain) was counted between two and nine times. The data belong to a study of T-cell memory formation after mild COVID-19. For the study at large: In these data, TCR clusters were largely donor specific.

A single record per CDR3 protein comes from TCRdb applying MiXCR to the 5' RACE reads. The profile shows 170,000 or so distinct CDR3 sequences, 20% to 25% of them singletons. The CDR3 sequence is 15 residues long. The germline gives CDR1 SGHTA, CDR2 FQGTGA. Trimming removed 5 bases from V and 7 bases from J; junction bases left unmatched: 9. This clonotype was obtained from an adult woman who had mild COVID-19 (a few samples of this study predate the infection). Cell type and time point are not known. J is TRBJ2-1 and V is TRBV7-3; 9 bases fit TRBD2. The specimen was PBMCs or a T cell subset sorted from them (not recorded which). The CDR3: CASSGVSGSGNEQFF. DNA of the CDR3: TGTGCCAGCAGCGGCGTTAGCGGGAGCGGGAATGAGCAGTTCTTC.